The sequence of this T cell receptor (beta chain) was determined in a study of human T cells and chemical hapten exposure. Germline V gives CDR1 MNHNS, CDR2 SASEGT. CDR3 length equals 15 residues. Trimming left V 2 bases short and J 1 base short, with 8 bases between. This clonotype was seen more than once but under ten times. Regarding time point: pre-sensitization, week 0. Described treatment: therapeutic diphenylcyclopropenone sensitization with weekly scalp DPC. Authors' data handling: Ranging from about 23,224 to 750,000, TCR counts per sample had a median value of roughly 96,000. MiXCR, run by TCRdb on the RACE reads, gives a single entry per CDR3 protein. The V and J calls come from TCRdb's annotation, not from the publication. The top ten clones hold 2.5% to 3% of a sample with about 120,000 distinct CDR3 sequences, about 14% of them seen once.

The material was whole blood, obtained in connection with sensitization to the hapten diphenylcyclopropenone (DPC). The source of this sequence is a young woman with alopecia areata. Some clones in this sample may be carry-over from other donors' samples. This chain links TRBV6-1 with TRBJ2-2; perhaps D is TRBD1 or TRBD2 (5 bases each). The CDR3 DNA follows: TGTGCCAGCAGTGAAAGGGACGGGAACACCGGGGAGCTGTTTTTT. It is translated as CASSERDGNTGELFF.